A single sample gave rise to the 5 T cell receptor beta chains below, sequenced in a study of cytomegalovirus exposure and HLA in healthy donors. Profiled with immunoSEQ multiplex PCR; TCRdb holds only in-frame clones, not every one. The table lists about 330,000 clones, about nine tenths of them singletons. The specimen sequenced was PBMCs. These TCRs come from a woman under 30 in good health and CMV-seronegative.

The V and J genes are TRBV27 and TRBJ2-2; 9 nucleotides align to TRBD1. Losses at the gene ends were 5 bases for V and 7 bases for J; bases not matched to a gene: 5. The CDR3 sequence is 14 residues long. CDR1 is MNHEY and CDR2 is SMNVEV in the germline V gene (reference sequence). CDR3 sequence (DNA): TGTGCCAGCAGTGAGGACAGGGGTTACGGGGAGCTGTTTTTT. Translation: CASSEDRGYGELFF.

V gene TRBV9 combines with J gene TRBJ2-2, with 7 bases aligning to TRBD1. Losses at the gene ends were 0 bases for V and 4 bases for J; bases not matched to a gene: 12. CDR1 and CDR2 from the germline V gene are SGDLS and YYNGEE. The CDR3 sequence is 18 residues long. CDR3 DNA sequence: TGTGCCAGCAGCGTAGCCAAACTTGGGGACAGCGTCACCGGGGAGCTGTTTTTT. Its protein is CASSVAKLGDSVTGELFF.

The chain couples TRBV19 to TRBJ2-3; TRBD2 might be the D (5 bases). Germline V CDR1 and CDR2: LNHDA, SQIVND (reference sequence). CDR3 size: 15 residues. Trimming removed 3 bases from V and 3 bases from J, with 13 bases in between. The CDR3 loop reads CASSIGLAETDTQYF. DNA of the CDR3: TGTGCCAGTAGTATTGGTCTAGCAGAGACAGATACGCAGTATTTT.

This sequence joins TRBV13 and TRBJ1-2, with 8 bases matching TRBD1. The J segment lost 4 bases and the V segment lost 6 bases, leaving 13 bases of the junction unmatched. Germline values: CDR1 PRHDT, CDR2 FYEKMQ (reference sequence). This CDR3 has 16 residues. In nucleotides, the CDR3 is TGTGCCAGCAGACCGATGACAGGGGAGGGACTCTATGGCTACACCTTC. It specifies CASRPMTGEGLYGYTF.

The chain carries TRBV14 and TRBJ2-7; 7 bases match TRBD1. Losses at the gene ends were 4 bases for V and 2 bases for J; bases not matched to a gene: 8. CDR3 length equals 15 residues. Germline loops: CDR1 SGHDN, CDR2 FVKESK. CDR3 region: CASSRHRGRTYEQYF. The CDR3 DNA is TGTGCCAGCAGCCGACACAGGGGTCGTACCTACGAGCAGTACTTC.